These 24 T cell receptor beta chains were sequenced from one sample in a study of beta chain features in type 1 diabetes. What was sequenced were expressed TCRB transcripts, since all of the isolated RNA had been reverse transcribed. Method: immunoSEQ multiplex PCR; TCRdb's copy keeps in-frame clones and lacks some. The sample shows 15,000 to 18,000 clones, more than 65% of them seen only once. These TCRs' antigens remain unknown. Findings and limits, study-wide: Type 1 diabetes patients had moderately but significantly shorter TCRB CDR3s in all four CD4+ subsets.

The sequenced material came from Tregs from blood. These receptors came from a man in his thirties or forties with type 1 diabetes.

The chain couples TRBV30 to TRBJ1-1; perhaps TRBD1 as D (6 bases). Germline V gives CDR1 GTSNPN, CDR2 SVGIG (reference sequence). This CDR3 contains 11 residues. Between the trimmed V and J ends, which lost 2 bases and 7 bases, there was a span of 8 bases. The CDR3 region is CAWSQDSEAFF. DNA for the CDR3: TGTGCCTGGAGTCAGGACAGTGAAGCTTTCTTT.

The V gene is TRBV19, the J gene TRBJ1-5, with D tentatively TRBD1 (6 bases). The germline gives CDR1 LNHDA, CDR2 SQIVND (reference sequence). V lost 2 bases, J lost 3 bases, and 14 bases lay in between. This CDR3 contains 16 residues. The CDR3 DNA follows: TGTGCCAGTAGTATATCAGGGGCTGCTACCAATCAGCCCCAGCATTTT. Protein product: CASSISGAATNQPQHF.

The rearrangement links TRBV18 to TRBJ2-5, with 7 bases matching TRBD1. The trim removed 5 bases at V and 2 bases at J, leaving 8 bases unmatched. This CDR3 has 15 residues. Germline values: CDR1 KGHSH, CDR2 LQKENI. The CDR3 DNA sequence: TGTGCCAGCTCATCTACCCGGGACAGTCAAGAGACCCAGTACTTC. It translates to CASSSTRDSQETQYF.

This chain uses TRBV18 with TRBJ2-7; D might be TRBD1 (6 bases). Germline V gene sequence: CDR1 KGHSH, CDR2 LQKENI. V was cut by 2 bases and J by 5 bases, with 13 bases left in between. This CDR3 spans 14 amino acids. CDR3 region: CASSPNTGRDEQYF. In nucleotides, the CDR3 is TGTGCCAGCTCACCAAACACAGGGCGGGACGAGCAGTACTTC.

This clone was seen a single time. The chain has TRBV7-2 and TRBJ2-7, with a tentative D call TRBD2 (5 bases). Germline lookup yields CDR1 SGHTA and CDR2 FQGNSA. V was cut by 3 bases and J by 6 bases, with 9 bases left in between. The CDR3 runs to 12 residues. The DNA of the CDR3 is TGTGCCAGCAGCTTGGAGGTGCCCGAGCAGTACTTC. Its translation is CASSLEVPEQYF.

This clone was seen more than once but under ten times. This chain joins TRBV21-1 and TRBJ2-5; the D call of TRBD1 is as the table states it, not checked on the DNA. TRBV21-1 is a documented pseudogene. This CDR3 contains 16 residues. The CDR3 coding sequence is TGTGCCAGCAACGCAACCTCCCCGGGACAGCAAGAGACCCAGTACTTC. Protein: CASNATSPGQQETQYF.

This chain links TRBV2 with TRBJ2-7; tentatively, D is TRBD1 (6 bases). CDR3 length equals 12 residues. V lost 7 bases to trimming and J lost 1 base, with 8 bases between them. Germline loops: CDR1 SNHLY, CDR2 FYNNEI. The CDR3 bases are TGTGCCAGCAACAGGGATTCCTACGAGCAGTACTTC. Amino acid sequence: CASNRDSYEQYF.

V and J are TRBV7-9 and TRBJ2-2; TRBD1 aligns across 8 bases. Germline loops: CDR1 SEHNR, CDR2 FQNEAQ (reference sequence). Trimming took 5 bases from V and 3 from J; bases not matched to a gene: 5. CDR3 size: 15 residues. CDR3 bases: TGTGCCAGCAGCGCCGGGACAGGTCACACCGGGGAGCTGTTTTTT. Protein sequence: CASSAGTGHTGELFF.

The genes are TRBV30 and TRBJ2-3; D might be TRBD2 (6 bases). Germline CDR1 and CDR2: GTSNPN and SVGIG (reference sequence). The CDR3 extends over 15 amino acids. Trimming left V 5 bases short and J 0 bases short, with 15 bases between. The chain's CDR3 is CAWGPSGLSTDTQYF. The CDR3 DNA is TGTGCCTGGGGTCCCTCGGGACTTAGCACAGATACGCAGTATTTT.

The chain is built from TRBV5-1 and TRBJ1-1; maybe TRBD1 (5 bases). The V end was cut by 0 bases, the J end by 5 bases, with 14 bases between. Per the germline V gene, CDR1 is SGHRS and CDR2 is YFSETQ. This CDR3 contains 15 residues. In DNA form, the CDR3 reads TGCGCCAGCAGCTTGGGGGTTCCAGGGAATACTGAAGCTTTCTTT. This translates into CASSLGVPGNTEAFF.

The chain has TRBV9 and TRBJ2-7; a weak D match, TRBD1 (6 bases). V dropped 0 bases and J dropped 6 bases, with 10 bases sitting between them. CDR3 size: 13 residues. Germline assignment: CDR1 SGDLS and CDR2 YYNGEE. The CDR3 region has the DNA TGTGCCAGCAGCGTAGCACAGGGCGGCGAGCAGTACTTC. Its translation is CASSVAQGGEQYF.

The rearrangement joins TRBV2 to TRBJ2-3; the match to TRBD2 covers 7 bases. This CDR3 spans 15 amino acids. Unmatched junction bases numbered 7, after V lost 6 bases and J lost 1 base. CDR1 is SNHLY, CDR2 FYNNEI, per germline. The CDR3 region has the DNA TGTGCCAGCAGATCTCAGCGGGGTGGCACAGATACGCAGTATTTT. This sequence encodes CASRSQRGGTDTQYF. The whole variable domain, filled in from reference TRBV2 and TRBJ2-3, reads EPEVTQTPSHQVTQMGQEVILRCVPISNHLYFYWYRQILGQKVEFLVSFYNNEISEKSEIFDDQFSVERPDGSNFTLKIRSTKLEDSAMYFCASRSQRGGTDTQYFGPGTRLTVL.

This clone has only a few counts. The chain combines TRBV6-6 with TRBJ1-1; D remains ambiguous. Deletions cut 6 bases from V and 4 bases from J, with 12 bases between. The CDR3 sequence is 13 residues long. CDR1 and CDR2 (germline): MNHNY, SVGAGI (reference sequence). The CDR3 reads CASSRTRGTEAFF. The CDR3 coding sequence is TGTGCCAGCAGCCGAACGCGGGGCACTGAAGCTTTCTTT.

Written as DNA, the CDR3 is TGTGCCAGCAGCTTAGGACGATTGGCTAGCGGGAAAGGAGATACGCAGTATTTT. This sequence encodes CASSLGRLASGKGDTQYF. This chain joins TRBV7-9 and TRBJ2-3, with 9 bases aligning to TRBD2. The CDR3 totals 18 residues. V shed 1 base and J 5 bases; nucleotides not matched to a gene: 13. The V gene's germline CDR1 is SEHNR and CDR2 FQNEAQ (reference sequence).

This clone was recorded a few times. The V gene is TRBV5-1, the J gene TRBJ1-2; TRBD1 agrees at 10 bases. Unmatched junction bases numbered 6, after V lost 0 bases and J lost 4 bases. This CDR3 is built from 16 residues. Germline assignment: CDR1 SGHRS and CDR2 YFSETQ. The CDR3: CASSLGGTGDVYGYTF. The CDR3 coding sequence is TGCGCCAGCAGCTTGGGGGGGACAGGGGATGTCTATGGCTACACCTTC. Using reference TRBV5-1 and TRBJ1-2 for the parts outside the CDR3, the full variable domain is KAGVTQTPRYLIKTRGQQVTLSCSPISGHRSVSWYQQTPGQGLQFLFEYFSETQRNKGNFPGRFSGRQFSNSRSEMNVSTLELGDSALYLCASSLGGTGDVYGYTFGSGTRLTVV.

The rearrangement joins TRBV7-2 to TRBJ2-3; the match to TRBD2 covers 8 bases. J gave up 1 base and V 0 bases, and 12 bases lay outside the gene matches. From germline, CDR1 is SGHTA and CDR2 FQGNSA. This CDR3 is built from 19 residues. CDR3 nucleotide sequence: TGTGCCAGCAGCTTAGCGTCCGGCGTGGGGCGGGGGGGCACAGATACGCAGTATTTT. This sequence encodes CASSLASGVGRGGTDTQYF.

The V gene is TRBV5-1, the J gene TRBJ2-4, with 8 bases aligning to TRBD2. CDR1 SGHRS and CDR2 YFSETQ come from the germline V gene. V shed 0 bases and J 6 bases; nucleotides not matched to a gene: 5. The CDR3 runs 15 residues. CDR3 nucleotide sequence: TGCGCCAGCAGCTTGGCCGGGGGGGAGAGAAACATTCAGTACTTC. This sequence encodes CASSLAGGERNIQYF.

The genes are TRBV5-4 and TRBJ2-1; D remains unclear. CDR1 is SGHNT and CDR2 is YYREEE in the germline V gene (reference sequence). Trimming pared 4 bases from V and 5 bases from J, leaving 7 bases between. The CDR3 sequence is 12 residues long. The chain's CDR3 is CASSPRDNEQFF. The CDR3 coding sequence is TGTGCCAGCAGCCCCCGGGACAATGAGCAGTTCTTC.

This clone appeared once. The chain recombines TRBV18 with TRBJ1-4; no clear D. With 3 bases removed from V and 8 bases from J, the gap between germline ends came to 10 bases. The CDR3 has 13 amino acids. Germline V CDR1 and CDR2: KGHSH, LQKENI. DNA for the CDR3: TGTGCCAGCTCACCTGAGCGGGAGGAAAAACTGTTTTTT. Amino acids: CASSPEREEKLFF.

V is TRBV7-2 and J is TRBJ2-5; 12 nucleotides align to TRBD2. The CDR3 has 15 residues. Per the germline V gene, CDR1 is SGHTA and CDR2 is FQGNSA. V was pared by 4 bases and J by 4 bases, with 4 bases of the junction left unmatched. Here the CDR3 DNA reads TGTGCCAGCAGCTCCCCGACTAGCGGGAGAGAGACCCAGTACTTC. Translating gives CASSSPTSGRETQYF.

As regards this clone: The conserved final phenylalanine or tryptophan is absent from the CDR3, which likely points to a read error. The DNA is omitted, as the CDR3 cannot be located on it reliably, and the CDR3 follows TCRdb's listing. This sequence joins TRBV6-1 and TRBJ2-3; the table's D call of TRBD1 was not tested on the DNA. Including both end residues, the CDR3 is 13 amino acids long. Germline V gene lookup returns CDR1 MNHNS and CDR2 SASEGT. Here the CDR3 reads CASSEVGRTDTQY.

The V gene is TRBV6-1, the J gene TRBJ2-7, with no clear D. The germline CDR1 and CDR2 sequences are MNHNS and SASEGT. The CDR3 is 13 amino acids. The germline V and J ends were trimmed by 4 bases and 4 bases, with 11 bases remaining between them. CDR3 in amino acids: CASSGQSQYEQYF. The DNA for the CDR3 is TGTGCCAGCAGTGGTCAGTCCCAATACGAGCAGTACTTC.

J is TRBJ1-4 and V is TRBV10-1; D might be TRBD1 (5 bases). Germline CDR1 reads WNHNN; CDR2 reads SYGVQD (reference sequence). The CDR3 has 15 amino acids. V was clipped by 5 bases and J by 2 bases, with 12 bases between them. The CDR3 DNA is TGCGCCAGCAGTCGCGGGGCGACCACTAATGAAAAACTGTTTTTT. It encodes CASSRGATTNEKLFF.

This clone has only a few counts. The J gene is TRBJ2-5, the V gene TRBV2; D is uncertain. Germline CDR1 SNHLY, CDR2 FYNNEI. Trimming cost V 5 bases and J 5 bases, with 3 bases left between them. This CDR3 comprises 10 residues. The chain's CDR3 is CASSRETQYF. CDR3 in DNA: TGTGCCAGCAGTCGGGAGACCCAGTACTTC.